This TCR beta chain was recovered during a study of blood T cell repertoires in COVID-19. Looking at the study overall: Sites across the United States, Italy and Spain contributed samples from acute and convalescent COVID-19.

The repertoire was sequenced with immunoSEQ multiplex PCR; TCRdb's copy has only in-frame clones and lacks some. The data hold over 150,000 clones, with roughly nine tenths observed a single time. The CDR3 has 16 amino acids. Trimming removed 2 bases at V and 2 bases at J, with 15 bases between. The germline CDR1 and CDR2 sequences are MNHEY and SVGEGT. This clonotype was obtained from a man aged 65 to 79 with active or convalescent COVID-19. The sample was peripheral blood. The genes are TRBV6-2 or TRBV6-3 and TRBJ1-2; maybe TRBD1 (6 bases). The CDR3 DNA is TGTGCCAGCAGTTACGGGGGGGCTGAAAGGAACTATGGCTACACCTTC. Translating gives CASSYGGAERNYGYTF.